These 4 T cell receptor beta chains were sequenced from one sample in a study of Graves' ophthalmopathy and Graves' hyperthyroidism. Amplified TCR beta CDR3 regions were obtained using RNA transcripts as template. First-round RT-PCR with HTBI primers preceded a second-round multiplex PCR. Using its own MiXCR run on the multiplex PCR reads, TCRdb lists one record per CDR3 protein. The sample contains approximately 700,000 distinct CDR3 sequences, roughly two fifths of which appear only once. The sequenced material came from peripheral blood. Receptor source: an adult man with Graves' ophthalmopathy.

The rearrangement joins TRBV7-6 to TRBJ1-1; D gene uncertain. V was shortened by 1 base and J by 12 bases, with 12 bases between the two germline ends. The CDR3 is made up of 12 amino acids. Germline lookup yields CDR1 SGHVS and CDR2 FNYEAQ. The CDR3 bases are TGTGCCAGCAGCTTAGACCCTAGCGGGTCTTTCTTT. Encoded protein: CASSLDPSGSFF.

This clonotype was seen only once. The V and J genes are TRBV29-1 and TRBJ1-1; a possible D gene is TRBD1 (5 bases). Per the germline V gene, CDR1 is SQVTM and CDR2 is ANQGSEA. The CDR3 is made up of 12 amino acids. Trimming took off 6 bases at V and 7 bases at J, with 15 bases between the two ends. In DNA, the CDR3 is TGCAGCGTCTCGAGGGGTTGGAGTGAAGCTTTCTTT. Protein product: CSVSRGWSEAFF.

With regard to this clonotype: A much bigger clone sits one base away, suggesting this may be a read error. This sequence joins TRBV6-1 and TRBJ2-7; D gene ambiguous. Germline CDR1 and CDR2: MNHNS and SASEGT. The CDR3 consists of 13 residues. V was cut by 9 bases and J by 4 bases, with 16 bases left in between. As DNA, the CDR3 is TGTGCCAGGAGCCTGGTACTCGCTTACGAGCAGTACTTC. Its protein product is CARSLVLAYEQYF.

The chain uses TRBV12-3 or TRBV12-4 and TRBJ1-2; D uncertain. V was clipped by 1 base and J by 4 bases, with 13 bases between them. The CDR3 contains 15 residues. The CDR3 is CASSLVASFGYGYTF. The CDR3 region has the DNA TGTGCCAGCAGTTTAGTTGCCAGCTTCGGCTATGGCTACACCTTC.